The 5 T cell receptor beta chains listed next were all sequenced from one sample in a study of cytomegalovirus exposure and HLA in healthy donors. Assay: immunoSEQ multiplex PCR; the TCRdb copy retains only in-frame clones and omits some. The table has 150,000 to 200,000 clones, approximately 86% seen once; the top ten hold around 2.3%. The sequenced sample was PBMCs. Every receptor here comes from a woman aged 18-29 years in good health and CMV-seronegative.

The V call is TRBV10-2, the J call TRBJ2-7; 7 bases line up with TRBD2. The CDR3 sequence is 13 residues long. J gave up 3 bases and V 6 bases, and 5 bases lay outside the gene matches. Germline lookup yields CDR1 WSHSY and CDR2 SAAADI. CDR3 bases: TGCGCCAGCAGATGGGGAGGGAGCTACGAGCAGTACTTC. It translates to CASRWGGSYEQYF.

This clone has only one observation. The genes are TRBV18 and TRBJ1-4; TRBD1 matches at 10 bases. Trimming removed 0 bases from V and 5 bases from J; junction bases left unmatched: 0. The V gene's germline CDR1 is KGHSH and CDR2 LQKENI. The CDR3 contains 15 residues. The CDR3 nucleotides read TGTGCCAGCTCACCACCGGGACAGGGGAATGAAAAACTGTTTTTT. Encoded protein: CASSPPGQGNEKLFF.

This CDR3 reads CASSEAGRLNTEAFF. Here the CDR3 DNA reads TGTGCCAGCAGTGAAGCGGGGCGGCTGAACACTGAAGCTTTCTTT. J is TRBJ1-1 and V is TRBV2, with D tentatively TRBD1 (5 bases). V was shortened by 0 bases and J by 0 bases, with 8 bases between the two germline ends. Looked up from germline, CDR1 is SNHLY and CDR2 is FYNNEI. This CDR3 contains 15 residues.

J is TRBJ1-5 and V is TRBV7-8, with 8 bases fitting TRBD1. The CDR3 totals 17 residues. V trimming: 4 bases; J trimming: 3 bases; junction bases outside the gene matches: 11. Germline V gene data show CDR1 as SGHVS and CDR2 as FQNEAQ. DNA for the CDR3: TGTGCCAGCAGCTACAGGGACAGGACCAGTGCCAATCAGCCCCAGCATTTT. This encodes CASSYRDRTSANQPQHF.

Here the CDR3 reads CASSLVLLTGGAEAFF. For the CDR3, the DNA is TGTGCCAGCAGCTTAGTCCTGCTGACGGGAGGTGCTGAAGCTTTCTTT. The chain recombines TRBV7-2 with TRBJ1-1, with D hard to call. This CDR3 comprises 16 residues. The V end was cut by 1 base, the J end by 6 bases, with 18 bases between. The germline V gene has CDR1 SGHTA and CDR2 FQGNSA.